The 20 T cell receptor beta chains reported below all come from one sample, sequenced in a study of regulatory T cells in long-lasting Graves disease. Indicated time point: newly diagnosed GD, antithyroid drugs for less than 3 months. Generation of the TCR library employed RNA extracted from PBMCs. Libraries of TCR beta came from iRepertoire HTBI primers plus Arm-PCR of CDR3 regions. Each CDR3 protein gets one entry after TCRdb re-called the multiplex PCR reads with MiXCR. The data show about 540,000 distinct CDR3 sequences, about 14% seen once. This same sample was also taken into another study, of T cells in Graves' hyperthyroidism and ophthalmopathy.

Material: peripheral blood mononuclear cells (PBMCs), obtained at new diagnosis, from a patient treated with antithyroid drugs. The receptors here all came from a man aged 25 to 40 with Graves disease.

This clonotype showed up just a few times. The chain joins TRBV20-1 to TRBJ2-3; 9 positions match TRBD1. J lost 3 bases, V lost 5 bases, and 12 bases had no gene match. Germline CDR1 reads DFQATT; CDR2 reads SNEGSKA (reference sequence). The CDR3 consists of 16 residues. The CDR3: CSASGEQGAPTDTQYF. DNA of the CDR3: TGCAGTGCTTCGGGGGAACAGGGGGCACCAACAGATACGCAGTATTTT.

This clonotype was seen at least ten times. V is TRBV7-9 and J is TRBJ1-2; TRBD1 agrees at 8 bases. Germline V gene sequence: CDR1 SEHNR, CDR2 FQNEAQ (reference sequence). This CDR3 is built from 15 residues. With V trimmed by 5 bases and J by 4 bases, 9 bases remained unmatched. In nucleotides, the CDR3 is TGTGCCAGCAGCGAACCGGGACAGGAGTTCTATGGCTACACCTTC. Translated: CASSEPGQEFYGYTF.

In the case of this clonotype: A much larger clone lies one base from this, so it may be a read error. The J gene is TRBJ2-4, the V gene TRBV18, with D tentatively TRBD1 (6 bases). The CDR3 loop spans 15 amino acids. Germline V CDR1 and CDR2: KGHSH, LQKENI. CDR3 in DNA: TGTGCCAGCTCACCTCCGGGACACATGAAAAACATTCAGTGCTTC. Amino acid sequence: CASSPPGHMKNIQCF.

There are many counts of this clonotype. CDR3 amino acids: CSVPGLAIDEQYF. The CDR3 DNA follows: TGCAGTGTCCCGGGACTAGCGATAGACGAGCAGTACTTC. The genes are TRBV20-1 and TRBJ2-7; 10 nucleotides match TRBD2. Unmatched junction bases numbered 8, after V lost 7 bases and J lost 5 bases. The CDR3 loop spans 13 amino acids. Germline V lookup: CDR1 DFQATT, CDR2 SNEGSKA (reference sequence).

CDR3 region: CASSRDWPPGTTNEKLFF. The CDR3 DNA reads as TGTGCCAGCAGCCGTGACTGGCCTCCTGGGACAACTAATGAAAAACTGTTTTTT. The rearrangement joins TRBV6-1 to TRBJ1-4; no definite D call. The germline CDR1 and CDR2 sequences are MNHNS and SASEGT. V was pared by 6 bases and J by 0 bases, with 20 bases between. CDR3 size: 18 residues.

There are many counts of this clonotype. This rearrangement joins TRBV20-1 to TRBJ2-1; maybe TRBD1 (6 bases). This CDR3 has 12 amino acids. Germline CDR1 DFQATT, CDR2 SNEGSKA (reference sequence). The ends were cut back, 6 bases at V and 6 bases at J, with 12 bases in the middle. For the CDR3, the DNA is TGCAGTGCCCTTGGGGGCTTCAATGAGCAGTTCTTC. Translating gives CSALGGFNEQFF.

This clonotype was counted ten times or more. CDR3 sequence reads: CSATGTGFPYEQYF. The DNA for the CDR3 is TGCAGTGCTACCGGGACAGGCTTCCCCTACGAGCAGTACTTC. The chain joins TRBV20-1 to TRBJ2-7, with TRBD1 identical over 8 bases. With 4 bases clipped from V and 2 bases from J, the junction kept 7 bases outside the gene matches. Germline CDR1 DFQATT, CDR2 SNEGSKA (reference sequence). This CDR3 has 14 residues.

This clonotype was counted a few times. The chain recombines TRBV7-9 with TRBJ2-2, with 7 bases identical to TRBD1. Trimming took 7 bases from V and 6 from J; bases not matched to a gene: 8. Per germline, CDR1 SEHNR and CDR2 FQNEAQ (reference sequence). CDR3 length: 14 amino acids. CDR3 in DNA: TGTGCCAGCACCCCGACAGGGATCGCCGGGGAGCTGTTTTTT. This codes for CASTPTGIAGELFF. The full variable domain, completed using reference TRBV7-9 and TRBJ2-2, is DTGVSQNPRHKITKRGQNVTFRCDPISEHNRLYWYRQTLGQGPEFLTYFQNEAQLEKSRLLSDRFSAERPKGSFSTLEIQRTEQGDSAMYLCASTPTGIAGELFFGEGSRLTVL.

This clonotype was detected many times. In DNA, the CDR3 is TGTGCCAGCAGGGGGGACAGGGCGGCTGAAGCTTTCTTT. Translation gives CASRGDRAAEAFF. The chain has TRBV2 and TRBJ1-1; 9 bases map to TRBD1. Germline loops: CDR1 SNHLY, CDR2 FYNNEI. Trimming removed 6 bases from V and 6 bases from J; junction bases left unmatched: 5. CDR3 length equals 13 residues. Variable domain in full (rest from reference TRBV2 and TRBJ1-1): EPEVTQTPSHQVTQMGQEVILRCVPISNHLYFYWYRQILGQKVEFLVSFYNNEISEKSEIFDDQFSVERPDGSNFTLKIRSTKLEDSAMYFCASRGDRAAEAFFGQGTRLTVV.

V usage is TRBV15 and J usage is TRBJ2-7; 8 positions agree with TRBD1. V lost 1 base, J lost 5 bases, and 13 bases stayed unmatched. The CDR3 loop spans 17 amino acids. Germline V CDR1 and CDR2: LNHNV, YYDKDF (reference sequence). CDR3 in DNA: TGTGCCACCAGCAGAGGGGGGACAGGCGCCTCCCTAAACGAGCAGTACTTC. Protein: CATSRGGTGASLNEQYF. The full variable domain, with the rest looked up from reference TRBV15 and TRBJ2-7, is DAMVIQNPRYQVTQFGKPVTLSCSQTLNHNVMYWYQQKSSQAPKLLFHYYDKDFNNEADTPDNFQSRRPNTSFCFLDIRSPGLGDTAMYLCATSRGGTGASLNEQYFGPGTRLTVT.

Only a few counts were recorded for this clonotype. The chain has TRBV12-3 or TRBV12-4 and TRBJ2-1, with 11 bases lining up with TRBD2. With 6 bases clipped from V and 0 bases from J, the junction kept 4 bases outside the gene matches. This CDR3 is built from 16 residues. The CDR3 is CASRGTSGPSYNEQFF. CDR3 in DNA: TGTGCCAGCAGGGGGACTAGCGGTCCCTCCTACAATGAGCAGTTCTTC.

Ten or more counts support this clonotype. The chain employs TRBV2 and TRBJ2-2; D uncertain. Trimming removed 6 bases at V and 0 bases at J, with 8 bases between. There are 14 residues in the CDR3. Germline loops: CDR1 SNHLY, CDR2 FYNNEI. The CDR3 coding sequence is TGTGCCAGCAGACAGAGCGCGAACACCGGGGAGCTGTTTTTT. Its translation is CASRQSANTGELFF.

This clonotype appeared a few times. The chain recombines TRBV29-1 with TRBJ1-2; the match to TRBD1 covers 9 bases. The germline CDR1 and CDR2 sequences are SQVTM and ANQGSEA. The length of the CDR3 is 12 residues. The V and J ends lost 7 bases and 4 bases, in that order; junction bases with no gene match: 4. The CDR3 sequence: CSATGGAYGYTF. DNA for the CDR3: TGCAGCGCCACAGGGGGCGCCTATGGCTACACCTTC.

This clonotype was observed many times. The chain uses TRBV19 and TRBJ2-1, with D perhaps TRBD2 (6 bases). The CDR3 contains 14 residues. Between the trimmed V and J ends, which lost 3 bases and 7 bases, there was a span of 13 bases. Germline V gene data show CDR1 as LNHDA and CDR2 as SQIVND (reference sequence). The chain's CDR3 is CASSIMTGGNEQFF. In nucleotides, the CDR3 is TGTGCCAGTAGTATCATGACTGGAGGGAATGAGCAGTTCTTC.

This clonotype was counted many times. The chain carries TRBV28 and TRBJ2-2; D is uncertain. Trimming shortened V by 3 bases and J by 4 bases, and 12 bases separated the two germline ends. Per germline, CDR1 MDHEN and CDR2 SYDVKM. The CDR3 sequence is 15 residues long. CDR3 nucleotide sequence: TGTGCCAGCAGTTTCCAGGACCGATCCACCGGGGAGCTGTTTTTT. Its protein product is CASSFQDRSTGELFF.

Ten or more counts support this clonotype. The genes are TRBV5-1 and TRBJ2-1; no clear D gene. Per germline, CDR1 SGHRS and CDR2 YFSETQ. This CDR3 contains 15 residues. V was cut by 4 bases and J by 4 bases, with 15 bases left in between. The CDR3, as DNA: TGCGCCAGCAGCCCAGGCGCCAGCGTATACAATGAGCAGTTCTTC. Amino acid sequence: CASSPGASVYNEQFF.

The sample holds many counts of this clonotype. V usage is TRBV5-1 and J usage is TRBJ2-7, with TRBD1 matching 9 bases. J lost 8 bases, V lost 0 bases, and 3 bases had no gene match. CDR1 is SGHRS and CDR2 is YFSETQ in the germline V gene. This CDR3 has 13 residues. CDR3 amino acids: CASSLGGQGQQYF. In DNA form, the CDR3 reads TGCGCCAGCAGCTTGGGGGGACAGGGACAGCAGTACTTC.

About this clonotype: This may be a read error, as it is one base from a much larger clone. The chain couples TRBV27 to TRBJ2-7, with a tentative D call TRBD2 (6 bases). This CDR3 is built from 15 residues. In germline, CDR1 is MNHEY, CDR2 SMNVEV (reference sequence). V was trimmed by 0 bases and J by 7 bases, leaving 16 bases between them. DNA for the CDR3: TGTGCCAGCAGTTTATCGAGCAGGGCGGGGAGAGAGCAGTACTTC. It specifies CASSLSSRAGREQYF.

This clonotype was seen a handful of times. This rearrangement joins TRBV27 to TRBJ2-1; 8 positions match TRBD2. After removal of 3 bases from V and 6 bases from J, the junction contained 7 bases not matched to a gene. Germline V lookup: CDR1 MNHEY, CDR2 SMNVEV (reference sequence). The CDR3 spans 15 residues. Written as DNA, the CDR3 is TGTGCCAGCAGTTTTGACCTAGCGGGCGTCAATGAGCAGTTCTTC. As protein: CASSFDLAGVNEQFF.

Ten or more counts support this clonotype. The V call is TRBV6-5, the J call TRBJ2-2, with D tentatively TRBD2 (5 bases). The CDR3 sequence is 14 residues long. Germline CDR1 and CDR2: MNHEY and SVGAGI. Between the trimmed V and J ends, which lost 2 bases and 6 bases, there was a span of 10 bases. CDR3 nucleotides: TGTGCCAGCAGTTACCTTTTGGACTCCGGGGAGCTGTTTTTT. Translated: CASSYLLDSGELFF.